Listed below are T cell receptor beta chains from one sample, sequenced in a study of blood T cell repertoires in COVID-19. Assay: immunoSEQ multiplex PCR; the TCRdb copy retains only in-frame clones and omits some. This table has around 300,000 clones, roughly 90% appearing once. Material: peripheral blood. The receptor source for this set is a middle-aged woman who had recovered from COVID-19. The CDR3 runs from the conserved cysteine through the conserved F or W. The D gene is left open where the match is weak. Some rows mark clone size as missing; the rest say once, few, many or name a class of expanded clone.

CDR3: CASSFGGRGTQYF
DNA: TGTGCCAGCAGTTTTGGGGGGAGGGGCACGCAGTATTTT
length: 13
J: TRBJ2-3
V: TRBV27
D: TRBD2
size: -

CDR3: CASSRGYEQYF
DNA: TGTGCCAGCAGCCGAGGGTACGAGCAGTACTTC
length: 11
J: TRBJ2-7
V: TRBV3-1/TRBV3-2
D: -
size: -

CDR3: CASSLVDRQNTEAFF
DNA: TGCGCCAGCAGCTTGGTAGACAGACAGAACACTGAAGCTTTCTTT
length: 15
J: TRBJ1-1
V: TRBV5-1
D: -
size: once

CDR3: CSTPREPQYNEQFF
DNA: TGCAGCACCCCGCGGGAGCCCCAGTACAATGAGCAGTTCTTC
length: 14
J: TRBJ2-1
V: TRBV29-1
D: TRBD2
size: -

CDR3: CAISEGGVPANYGYTF
DNA: TGTGCCATCAGTGAGGGGGGGGTTCCAGCTAACTATGGCTACACCTTC
length: 16
J: TRBJ1-2
V: TRBV10-3
D: -
size: -

CDR3: CASSQSSTDTQYF
DNA: TGTGCCAGCAGCCAATCTAGCACAGATACGCAGTATTTT
length: 13
J: TRBJ2-3
V: TRBV3-1/TRBV3-2
D: -
size: -

CDR3: CASSVNQGAGEYEQYF
DNA: TGTGCCAGCAGTGTCAATCAGGGAGCGGGAGAGTACGAGCAGTACTTC
length: 16
J: TRBJ2-7
V: TRBV6-1
D: TRBD2
size: -

CDR3: CASTLGGAGANVLTF
DNA: TGTGCCAGCACCCTAGGCGGGGCTGGGGCCAACGTCCTGACTTTC
length: 15
J: TRBJ2-6
V: TRBV25-1
D: -
size: -

CDR3: CASSRGRDRVYEQYF
DNA: TGCGCCAGCAGCCGAGGCCGGGACAGGGTTTACGAGCAGTACTTC
length: 15
J: TRBJ2-7
V: TRBV4-1
D: TRBD1
size: -

CDR3: CASSTGTGGWETQYF
DNA: TGCGCCAGCAGTACAGGGACAGGGGGTTGGGAGACCCAGTACTTC
length: 15
J: TRBJ2-5
V: TRBV5-1
D: TRBD1
size: once

CDR3: CASSPTRPGLEDEQYF
DNA: TGTGCCAGTAGCCCCACCCGCCCGGGACTAGAGGACGAGCAGTACTTC
length: 16
J: TRBJ2-7
V: TRBV19
D: TRBD2
size: -

CDR3: CASSLEASGAYEQYF
DNA: TGCGCCAGCAGCTTGGAAGCCTCGGGAGCCTACGAGCAGTACTTC
length: 15
J: TRBJ2-7
V: TRBV5-1
D: -
size: -

CDR3: CAWNSGGYEQYF
DNA: TGTGCCTGGAATTCAGGGGGCTACGAGCAGTACTTC
length: 12
J: TRBJ2-7
V: TRBV30
D: TRBD1
size: once

CDR3: CASSLGISGKDGYTF
DNA: TGTGCCAGCAGTTTGGGCATTTCGGGGAAGGATGGCTACACCTTC
length: 15
J: TRBJ1-2
V: TRBV28
D: -
size: -

CDR3: CASSGETLLGTGELFF
DNA: TGTGCCAGCTCCGGGGAGACGCTTTTGGGCACCGGGGAGCTGTTTTTT
length: 16
J: TRBJ2-2
V: TRBV18
D: -
size: -

CDR3: CASSPGQGAVEAFF
DNA: TGTGCCAGCAGCCCGGGACAGGGGGCCGTTGAAGCTTTCTTT
length: 14
J: TRBJ1-1
V: TRBV7-9
D: TRBD1
size: -

CDR3: CASRDSGTENTEAFF
DNA: TGTGCCAGCAGGGATTCCGGGACAGAGAACACTGAAGCTTTCTTT
length: 15
J: TRBJ1-1
V: TRBV6-5
D: TRBD1
size: -

CDR3: CASSLDRGDNQPQHF
DNA: TGTGCCAGCAGCTTAGACAGGGGGGACAATCAGCCCCAGCATTTT
length: 15
J: TRBJ1-5
V: TRBV7-8
D: TRBD1
size: -

CDR3: CASSPRTASTTNEKLFF
DNA: TGTGCCAGCTCACCACGGACAGCTTCTACAACTAATGAAAAACTGTTTTTT
length: 17
J: TRBJ1-4
V: TRBV18
D: -
size: -

CDR3: CASRLGLAEETQYF
DNA: TGTGCCAGCAGACTCGGACTAGCGGAAGAGACCCAGTACTTC
length: 14
J: TRBJ2-5
V: TRBV3-1/TRBV3-2
D: TRBD2
size: -

CDR3: CASSQHTGGGTDTQYF
DNA: TGCGCCAGCAGCCAGCACACAGGGGGCGGCACAGATACGCAGTATTTT
length: 16
J: TRBJ2-3
V: TRBV4-1
D: TRBD1
size: -

CDR3: CASSPEWWAQETQYF
DNA: TGTGCCAGCAGCCCAGAGTGGTGGGCACAAGAGACCCAGTACTTC
length: 15
J: TRBJ2-5
V: TRBV11-2
D: -
size: -

CDR3: CASKRDGGETQYF
DNA: TGTGCCAGCAAGCGGGATGGGGGAGAGACCCAGTACTTC
length: 13
J: TRBJ2-5
V: TRBV28
D: TRBD2
size: -

CDR3: CASSGGETSGAYNEQFF
DNA: TGTGCCAGCAGCGGAGGGGAAACTAGCGGAGCCTACAATGAGCAGTTCTTC
length: 17
J: TRBJ2-1
V: TRBV9
D: TRBD2
size: -

CDR3: CAWSVTGTSNQPQHF
DNA: TGTGCCTGGAGTGTAACGGGAACATCTAATCAGCCCCAGCATTTT
length: 15
J: TRBJ1-5
V: TRBV30
D: -
size: -

CDR3: CASSQDQERMIYEQYF
DNA: TGTGCCAGCAGCCAAGACCAAGAGCGGATGATCTACGAGCAGTACTTC
length: 16
J: TRBJ2-7
V: TRBV3-1/TRBV3-2
D: -
size: -

CDR3: CATSDPRLNPTDTQYF
DNA: TGTGCCACCAGTGATCCACGACTAAATCCCACAGATACGCAGTATTTT
length: 16
J: TRBJ2-3
V: TRBV24-1
D: -
size: -

CDR3: CASSQEFGLAGGEETQYF
DNA: TGTGCCAGCAGCCAAGAGTTCGGGCTAGCGGGAGGTGAAGAGACCCAGTACTTC
length: 18
J: TRBJ2-5
V: TRBV4-2
D: TRBD2
size: -

CDR3: CASSLTYNQPQHF
DNA: TGTGCCAGCAGTTTGACTTACAATCAGCCCCAGCATTTT
length: 13
J: TRBJ1-5
V: TRBV27
D: -
size: few

CDR3: CASGLSTGLSAGELFF
DNA: TGTGCTAGTGGTTTGTCAACAGGTCTTTCAGCCGGGGAGCTGTTTTTT
length: 16
J: TRBJ2-2
V: TRBV12-5
D: -
size: -

CDR3: CASRVQGADTGELFF
DNA: TGTGCCAGCAGGGTCCAGGGGGCGGACACCGGGGAGCTGTTTTTT
length: 15
J: TRBJ2-2
V: TRBV2
D: TRBD1
size: once

CDR3: CASSGGSNQPQHF
DNA: TGTGCCAGCAGCGGGGGAAGCAATCAGCCCCAGCATTTT
length: 13
J: TRBJ1-5
V: TRBV6-5
D: -
size: -

CDR3: CASSTAATLTLTDTQYF
DNA: TGTGCCAGCAGTACAGCGGCCACCTTAACTCTCACAGATACGCAGTATTTT
length: 17
J: TRBJ2-3
V: TRBV27
D: -
size: once

CDR3: CASSQRTSGRYEQYF
DNA: TGCGCCAGCAGCCAAAGGACTAGCGGGAGATACGAGCAGTACTTC
length: 15
J: TRBJ2-7
V: TRBV4-1
D: TRBD2
size: -

CDR3: CASSLRRELVGELFF
DNA: TGTGCCAGCAGCTTGCGGCGGGAGTTGGTCGGGGAGCTGTTTTTT
length: 15
J: TRBJ2-2
V: TRBV7-9
D: TRBD2
size: -

CDR3: CASSPGTTYNEQFF
DNA: TGTGCCAGCAGCCCTGGGACTACTTACAATGAGCAGTTCTTC
length: 14
J: TRBJ2-1
V: TRBV3-1/TRBV3-2
D: TRBD2
size: -

CDR3: CASSLTGSSSYEQYF
DNA: TGTGCCAGCAGCTTGACGGGGTCCAGTTCCTACGAGCAGTACTTC
length: 15
J: TRBJ2-7
V: TRBV5-4
D: -
size: once

CDR3: CASSKVGAEAFF
DNA: TGTGCCAGCAGCAAAGTCGGGGCTGAAGCTTTCTTT
length: 12
J: TRBJ1-1
V: TRBV7-8
D: -
size: -

CDR3: CAWSVRGGGNQPQHF
DNA: TGTGCCTGGAGTGTACGGGGGGGCGGCAATCAGCCCCAGCATTTT
length: 15
J: TRBJ1-5
V: TRBV30
D: -
size: -

CDR3: CASSLAGTGGLNEQFF
DNA: TGTGCCAGCAGCTTAGCTGGGACAGGGGGGCTCAATGAGCAGTTCTTC
length: 16
J: TRBJ2-1
V: TRBV11-2
D: TRBD1
size: -

CDR3: CASSLSGDNQPQHF
DNA: TGTGCCAGCAGTTTATCAGGGGACAATCAGCCCCAGCATTTT
length: 14
J: TRBJ1-5
V: TRBV27
D: -
size: -

CDR3: CASSPAGLAGAYSYEQYF
DNA: TGCGCCAGCAGCCCGGCGGGACTAGCGGGAGCCTATTCCTACGAGCAGTACTTC
length: 18
J: TRBJ2-7
V: TRBV5-1
D: TRBD2
size: -